The text below deals with one TCR beta chain. This clonotype was counted at least ten times. Its antigen has not been determined. Its ends do not fully match the called genes, so a read error is possible. Sequencing took place on an Illumina NovaSeq 6000. Synthesis of TCR cDNA relied on 5'RACE template switching, a step that introduced a universal primer site along with unique molecular identifiers. Priming of cDNA synthesis was performed from both the TCR alpha and TCR beta constant segments. Library amplification used two PCR steps, and the second PCR step added sample barcodes and sequencing adapters. Sequencing of libraries was done on Illumina HiSeq 2500 (2x100 bp) or NovaSeq (2x150 bp). As for the original processing: Demultiplexing of reads and collapsing into UMI consensus sequences were performed with MIGEC, and V(D)J alignment was carried out with MiXCR. Clonotypes responding to the vaccine were identified with edgeR on replicate PBMC samples, with the criteria of FDR below 0.01 and a log2 fold change above 5 up to day 15. CD4 or CD8 identity was assigned to each bulk clonotype according to whether the clonotype was present at higher abundance in the sequenced CD4 repertoire or the sequenced CD8 repertoire. TCRdb reanalyzed the raw reads on its own, using fastp at Q25 for trimming and MiXCR for clone calling, and kept in-frame beta chains. Each entry merges the rows of one CDR3 protein and shows their most common DNA and genes. The V and J calls and clone size come from TCRdb's table, not from the authors' own analysis. Across this sample there are around 310,000 distinct CDR3 sequences, with roughly 4% seen only once. The ten largest clonotypes hold 20% to 25% of the sample.

This sample was included in a study of T cells after yellow fever vaccination (dated by TCRdb to the late 2010s). Notes on the research overall: The SMART-Seq v4 Ultra Low Input RNA kit was used to prepare libraries from fractions with low cell numbers. To track T-cell clones before and after primary and booster YFV17D yellow fever vaccination, bulk TCR alpha and beta repertoires were sequenced longitudinally. Two healthy male donors made up the cohort, one aged 18 to 29 years and the other aged 30 to 40 years. Blood was drawn at multiple timepoints before and after primary and secondary immunization, with bulk PBMC replicates and cell subsets isolated. The full study reports these points: A small fraction of clonotypes showed up in both the CD4 and CD8 compartments, probably as a result of convergent recombination. The secondary T-cell response was weaker than the primary response but faster, peaking on day 5 instead of day 15. After the booster, most of the clones that had expanded following primary vaccination were detected again (96% of CD4 and more than 85% of CD8), which suggests that memory was broadly maintained. Because only a couple of donors were included in the study, the extent to which the findings can be generalized is limited. FACS-sorted repertoires could contain abundant contaminating clonotypes from the bulk population, so computational filtering was required.

The treatment or condition label here, explained by the study, means: live attenuated yellow fever vaccine strain. At each blood-draw timepoint, two biological replicates of bulk PBMCs were obtained. PBMCs were isolated from peripheral blood using a standard Ficoll-Paque protocol. TriZol was used to extract RNA from bulk PBMCs, CD4 and CD8 fractions, and dextramer-positive and dextramer-negative fractions. CDR1 SSHAT and CDR2 FNYEAQ were looked up in the germline V gene (reference sequence). Its CDR3 holds 14 amino acids, cysteine through phenylalanine. The sequence is cut down to CDR3 DNA, 42 bases in frame from base 1.

This sequence originates from a young man who received the YFV17D yellow fever vaccine. Sequencing used PBMCs, obtained 5 days after the yellow fever booster vaccination. This sequence uses TRBV7-7 and TRBJ2-1; the junction holds 9 bases that match TRBD2. The CDR3 corresponds to CASSSVPTSGEQFF. The DNA reads as follows: TGTGCTAGCAGCTCCGTACCGACTAGCGGCGAGCAGTTCTTC.